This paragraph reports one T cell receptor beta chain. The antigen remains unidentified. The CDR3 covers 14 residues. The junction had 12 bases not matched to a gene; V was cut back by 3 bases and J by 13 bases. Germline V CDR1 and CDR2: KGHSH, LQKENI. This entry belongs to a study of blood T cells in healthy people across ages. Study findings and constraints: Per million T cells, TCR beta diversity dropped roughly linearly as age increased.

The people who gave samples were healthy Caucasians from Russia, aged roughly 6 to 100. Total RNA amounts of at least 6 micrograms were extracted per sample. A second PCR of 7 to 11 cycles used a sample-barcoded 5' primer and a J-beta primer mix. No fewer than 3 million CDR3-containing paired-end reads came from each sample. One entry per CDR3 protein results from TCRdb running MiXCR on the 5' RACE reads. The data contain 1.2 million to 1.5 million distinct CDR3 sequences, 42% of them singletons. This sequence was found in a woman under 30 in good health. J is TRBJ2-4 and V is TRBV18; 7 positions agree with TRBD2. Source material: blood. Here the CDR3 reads CASSPAGVYNEQYF. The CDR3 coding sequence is TGTGCCAGCTCACCGGCGGGAGTATACAATGAGCAGTACTTC.